Below are 27 T cell receptor beta chains sequenced from a single sample in a study of blood T cell repertoires in COVID-19. The protocol was immunoSEQ multiplex PCR, while the TCRdb copy is restricted to in-frame clones and leaves out a portion. In the table there are fewer than 350,000 clones, approximately 90% of which are singletons. Input material: PBMCs or T cells enriched from blood (not recorded which). The receptor set was obtained from an older woman in a cohort exposed to, infected with or recovered from COVID-19 (not recorded which).

V usage is TRBV28 and J usage is TRBJ1-6; unclear D gene. There are 15 residues in the CDR3. The germline V gene encodes CDR1 MDHEN and CDR2 SYDVKM. V was pared by 6 bases and J by 0 bases, with 9 bases between. This chain's CDR3 is CASSPPSSYNSPLHF. The CDR3 DNA is TGTGCCAGCAGCCCGCCGAGCTCCTATAATTCACCCCTCCACTTT.

The chain couples TRBV10-2 to TRBJ1-4; D is possibly TRBD1 (5 bases). The V gene's germline CDR1 is WSHSY and CDR2 SAAADI. This CDR3 contains 15 residues. V was shortened by 8 bases and J by 0 bases, with 13 bases between the two germline ends. The CDR3 nucleotides read TGCGCCAGCGGGGACTCGACAGCAACTAATGAAAAACTGTTTTTT. This gives the protein CASGDSTATNEKLFF.

CDR3 sequence reads: CASSSNRDSRTDTQYF. The CDR3 DNA is TGTGCCAGCAGTTCCAACCGGGACTCCCGCACAGATACGCAGTATTTT. The chain has TRBV2 and TRBJ2-3, with a tentative D call TRBD2 (6 bases). With 5 bases removed from V and 1 base from J, the gap between germline ends came to 16 bases. CDR1 is SNHLY, CDR2 FYNNEI, per germline. This CDR3 contains 16 residues.

This clone appeared once. The rearrangement joins TRBV5-1 to TRBJ2-5; TRBD2 matches at 7 bases. The J segment lost 3 bases and the V segment lost 0 bases, leaving 2 bases of the junction unmatched. This CDR3 is built from 14 residues. Germline V gene data show CDR1 as SGHRS and CDR2 as YFSETQ. The CDR3 loop is CASSLVLAEETQYF. CDR3 coding DNA: TGCGCCAGCAGCTTGGTTCTAGCGGAAGAGACCCAGTACTTC. The whole variable domain, filled in from reference TRBV5-1 and TRBJ2-5, reads KAGVTQTPRYLIKTRGQQVTLSCSPISGHRSVSWYQQTPGQGLQFLFEYFSETQRNKGNFPGRFSGRQFSNSRSEMNVSTLELGDSALYLCASSLVLAEETQYFGPGTRLLVL.

The J gene is TRBJ2-7, the V gene TRBV19; 10 nucleotides agree with TRBD1. Trimming took 6 bases from V and 5 from J; bases not matched to a gene: 4. Germline lookup yields CDR1 LNHDA and CDR2 SQIVND (reference sequence). The CDR3 is 13 residues long. The DNA of the CDR3 is TGTGCCAGTAGACGGGACAGGGGCCACGAGCAGTACTTC. This gives the protein CASRRDRGHEQYF.

The chain joins TRBV6-5 to TRBJ1-3; D may be TRBD1 (5 bases). Germline assignment: CDR1 MNHEY and CDR2 SVGAGI. This CDR3 is built from 14 residues. The V end lost 7 bases, the J end lost 1 base, and 11 bases lay between the germline ends. The CDR3 loop is CASKGVVSGNTIYF. CDR3 in DNA: TGTGCCAGCAAAGGGGTCGTATCTGGAAACACCATATATTTT.

The V and J genes are TRBV5-1 and TRBJ1-2; 7 positions match TRBD1. The V gene end was trimmed by 4 bases and the J gene end by 9 bases; junction bases not matched to a gene: 6. CDR3 length equals 12 residues. Germline-derived CDR1 and CDR2 are SGHRS and YFSETQ. This CDR3 reads CASSADRDRYTF. The CDR3 bases are TGCGCCAGCAGCGCCGACAGGGATCGCTACACCTTC.

This clone was picked up one time. The chain combines TRBV10-3 with TRBJ2-1; 8 bases are shared with TRBD2. This CDR3 is built from 18 residues. Trimming removed 3 bases from V and 0 bases from J; junction bases left unmatched: 10. Looked up from germline, CDR1 is ENHRY and CDR2 is SYGVKD. The CDR3 reads CAISELAERGGSYNEQFF. The CDR3 DNA follows: TGTGCCATCAGTGAACTAGCGGAGAGGGGAGGCTCCTACAATGAGCAGTTCTTC.

As to this clone: This CDR3 is also generated by other DNA sequences in the sample. The gene calls are TRBV7-6 and TRBJ1-1, with TRBD1 as a possible D gene (6 bases). Germline-derived CDR1 and CDR2 are SGHVS and FNYEAQ. The V and J ends lost 5 bases and 1 base respectively, with 8 bases between them. There are 13 residues in the CDR3. The CDR3 region is CASSRQENTEAFF. The CDR3 DNA is TGTGCCAGCAGCCGACAGGAGAACACTGAAGCTTTCTTT.

The gene calls are TRBV28 and TRBJ2-5, with TRBD1 matching over 8 bases. The V and J ends lost 5 bases and 0 bases, in that order; junction bases with no gene match: 8. Germline values: CDR1 MDHEN, CDR2 SYDVKM. The CDR3 is made up of 16 amino acids. CDR3 sequence: CASSPRQGSNQETQYF. Here the CDR3 DNA reads TGTGCCAGCAGTCCCCGACAGGGGAGTAACCAAGAGACCCAGTACTTC.

The V gene is TRBV5-1, the J gene TRBJ2-5; 7 bases agree with TRBD2. The V and J ends lost 5 bases and 4 bases, in that order; junction bases with no gene match: 5. Germline V gene lookup returns CDR1 SGHRS and CDR2 YFSETQ. The CDR3 totals 13 residues. The CDR3 DNA follows: TGCGCCAGCAGTGCGGGAGAGGGAGAGACCCAGTACTTC. Encoded protein: CASSAGEGETQYF.

This rearrangement joins TRBV24-1 to TRBJ2-1; TRBD2 matches 8 bases. In germline, CDR1 is KGHDR, CDR2 SFDVKD. The CDR3 length is 15 residues. The V segment lost 6 bases and the J segment 7 bases; nucleotides outside the gene matches: 10. CDR3 DNA sequence: TGTGCCACCAGTAACCCTTTAGCGGGGATTAATGAGCAGTTCTTC. This translates into CATSNPLAGINEQFF.

V gene TRBV4-3 combines with J gene TRBJ1-2; weak D call: TRBD1 (5 bases). CDR3 size: 14 residues. Trimming cost V 1 base and J 2 bases, with 8 bases left between them. Germline V lookup: CDR1 LGHNA, CDR2 YSLEER. The CDR3, as DNA: TGCGCCAGCAGCCAAGCGGGGGGAAACTATGGCTACACCTTC. Translation: CASSQAGGNYGYTF.

This chain connects TRBV5-1 to TRBJ1-6; a weak D match, TRBD1 (6 bases). V gave up 2 bases and J gave up 7 bases, with 13 bases separating them. The CDR3 runs to 15 residues. Germline V lookup: CDR1 SGHRS, CDR2 YFSETQ. CDR3 sequence reads: CASSLGGALNSPLHF. The CDR3 bases are TGCGCCAGCAGCTTAGGGGGGGCGCTGAATTCACCCCTCCACTTT.

The genes are TRBV5-6 and TRBJ2-7, with TRBD1 identical over 9 bases. Germline V CDR1 and CDR2: SGHDT, YYEEEE. This CDR3 is built from 14 residues. Trimming took 1 base from V and 4 from J; bases not matched to a gene: 3. Written as DNA, the CDR3 is TGTGCCAGCAGCTTGCCGGGACAGGGATACGAGCAGTACTTC. It translates to CASSLPGQGYEQYF. Supplemented by reference TRBV5-6 and TRBJ2-7, the full variable domain reads DAGVTQSPTHLIKTRGQQVTLRCSPKSGHDTVSWYQQALGQGPQFIFQYYEEEERQRGNFPDRFSGHQFPNYSSELNVNALLLGDSALYLCASSLPGQGYEQYFGPGTRLTVT.

The chain couples TRBV28 to TRBJ2-5; D is perhaps TRBD2 (7 bases). CDR3 length equals 12 residues. Germline-derived CDR1 and CDR2 are MDHEN and SYDVKM. With 6 bases removed from V and 5 bases from J, the gap between germline ends came to 10 bases. CDR3 region: CASSGGLETQYF. In DNA, the CDR3 is TGTGCCAGCAGCGGGGGGCTTGAGACCCAGTACTTC.

V usage is TRBV7-2 and J usage is TRBJ1-5; 7 bases are shared with TRBD1. V trimming: 4 bases; J trimming: 2 bases; junction bases outside the gene matches: 5. The germline V gene has CDR1 SGHTA and CDR2 FQGNSA. CDR3 length equals 15 residues. CDR3 DNA sequence: TGTGCCAGCAGCTCACAGGGGACCGGCAATCAGCCCCAGCATTTT. It yields the protein CASSSQGTGNQPQHF. Using reference TRBV7-2 and TRBJ1-5 for the parts outside the CDR3, the full variable domain is GAGVSQSPSNKVTEKGKDVELRCDPISGHTALYWYRQSLGQGLEFLIYFQGNSAPDKSGLPSDRFSAERTGGSVSTLTIQRTQQEDSAVYLCASSSQGTGNQPQHFGDGTRLSIL.

This rearrangement joins TRBV24-1 to TRBJ2-3; D may be TRBD2 (6 bases). The CDR3 sequence is 19 residues long. The V end was cut by 4 bases, the J end by 3 bases, with 25 bases between. The V gene's germline CDR1 is KGHDR and CDR2 SFDVKD. Written as DNA, the CDR3 is TGTGCCACCAGTGACGACGGGCAGGACTATGGTTGGAGTACAGATACGCAGTATTTT. This gives the protein CATSDDGQDYGWSTDTQYF.

This rearrangement joins TRBV27 to TRBJ2-3, with unresolved D. Looked up from germline, CDR1 is MNHEY and CDR2 is SMNVEV (reference sequence). The V gene lost 5 bases and the J gene lost 5 bases, with 5 bases spanning the gap. This CDR3 has 11 residues. CDR3 nucleotide sequence: TGTGCCAGCAGTCTAGGAGATACGCAGTATTTT. Translation gives CASSLGDTQYF.

The J gene is TRBJ2-7, the V gene TRBV19; possibly TRBD1 for D (6 bases). CDR3 length: 15 amino acids. Per germline, CDR1 LNHDA and CDR2 SQIVND (reference sequence). With 1 base removed from V and 2 bases from J, the gap between germline ends came to 12 bases. The CDR3 reads CASSIGAGAPYEQYF. The CDR3 bases are TGTGCCAGTAGTATAGGGGCAGGGGCCCCCTACGAGCAGTACTTC.

CDR3 loop: CASSHRDLSEAFF. CDR3 nucleotide sequence: TGTGCCAGCAGCCACAGGGATCTATCTGAAGCTTTCTTT. The chain combines TRBV3-1 (or the pseudogene TRBV3-2) with TRBJ1-1; D is possibly TRBD1 (5 bases). V was clipped by 3 bases and J by 6 bases, with 11 bases between them. The germline V gene has CDR1 LGHDT and CDR2 YNNKEL (reference sequence). This CDR3 spans 13 amino acids.

The CDR3 sequence: CASSLGRTVGLAGGEKETQYF. The CDR3, as DNA: TGTGCCAGCAGCTTAGGTCGGACGGTGGGACTAGCGGGAGGGGAGAAAGAGACCCAGTACTTC. The V and J genes are TRBV7-8 and TRBJ2-5, with 16 bases aligning to TRBD2. Germline V CDR1 and CDR2: SGHVS, FQNEAQ. CDR3 length equals 21 residues. Trimming cost V 1 base and J 3 bases; bases outside gene matches: 14.

This clone has only one observation. This chain joins TRBV28 and TRBJ1-2; D is undetermined. Trimming removed 2 bases from V and 1 base from J, with 8 bases in between. Germline lookup yields CDR1 MDHEN and CDR2 SYDVKM. This CDR3 is built from 14 residues. CDR3 DNA sequence: TGTGCCAGCAGTTTACAGGCCGTTAACTATGGCTACACCTTC. As protein: CASSLQAVNYGYTF.

This chain uses TRBV5-1 with TRBJ1-1, with 11 nucleotides matching TRBD1. Germline CDR1 and CDR2: SGHRS and YFSETQ. CDR3 size: 15 residues. J gave up 1 base and V 5 bases, and 4 bases lay outside the gene matches. This CDR3 reads CASSGQGAANTEAFF. CDR3 DNA: TGCGCCAGCAGTGGACAGGGGGCGGCGAACACTGAAGCTTTCTTT.

For this clone: Distinct nucleotide sequences in the sample also encode this CDR3. V usage is TRBV27 and J usage is TRBJ1-5; D might be TRBD1 (5 bases). The CDR3 has 14 amino acids. Germline lookup yields CDR1 MNHEY and CDR2 SMNVEV (reference sequence). V was trimmed by 5 bases and J by 5 bases, leaving 13 bases between them. CDR3 bases: TGTGCCAGCAGTCTGACGGGGGGGGATCAGCCCCAGCATTTT. Translation gives CASSLTGGDQPQHF.

The chain recombines TRBV28 with TRBJ2-7; D perhaps matches TRBD2 (5 bases). Germline lookup yields CDR1 MDHEN and CDR2 SYDVKM. The CDR3 is made up of 14 amino acids. Trimming took off 6 bases at V and 4 bases at J, with 16 bases between the two ends. The CDR3 spells CASSPPVGKYEQYF. CDR3 bases: TGTGCCAGCAGCCCCCCAGTCGGGAAATACGAGCAGTACTTC.

The CDR3 region is CSVAQGNSPLHF. The CDR3 region has the DNA TGCAGCGTTGCCCAGGGAAACTCACCCCTCCACTTT. V is TRBV29-1 and J is TRBJ1-6; perhaps TRBD1 as D (5 bases). CDR3 length: 12 residues. V was trimmed by 4 bases and J by 10 bases, leaving 11 bases between them. Germline V lookup: CDR1 SQVTM, CDR2 ANQGSEA.